The 17 T cell receptor beta chains below were found in one sample sequenced in a study of shared clonotypes between healthy human individuals (TCRdb year 2020). The method was the immunoSEQ multiplex PCR assay. TCRdb took over this immuneACCESS table, retaining in-frame rearrangements with V and J assigned. Such tables are incomplete; in checked studies, under half of the missing clones stem from an unresolved V gene, and the remainder is unexplained. The sample table lists 2,500,000 or so clones, around nine tenths of them with a count of one. Of the sample, about 0.13% is held by the ten largest clones. Sequencing used naive CD4+ T cells sorted from blood. What this sample's cell subset or site label stands for: CD45RA+ positively selected. The receptors were sampled from a man aged 18 to 29 in good health.

The J gene is TRBJ1-2, the V gene TRBV18; tentatively, D is TRBD1 (5 bases). Germline values: CDR1 KGHSH, CDR2 LQKENI. The ends were cut back, 4 bases at V and 4 bases at J, with 10 bases in the middle. The CDR3 has 13 amino acids. The CDR3 loop reads CASSLDSAYGYTF. Here the CDR3 DNA reads TGTGCCAGCTCACTAGACAGCGCCTATGGCTACACCTTC.

The rearrangement links TRBV18 to TRBJ1-6, with D maybe TRBD1 (6 bases). The CDR3 totals 14 residues. Germline V lookup: CDR1 KGHSH, CDR2 LQKENI. V was clipped by 2 bases and J by 9 bases, with 11 bases between them. As DNA, the CDR3 is TGTGCCAGCTCACCAGTGGGGGCGATTTCACCCCTCCACTTT. Its translation: CASSPVGAISPLHF.

This clone was counted once. This rearrangement joins TRBV4-3 to TRBJ2-6; D is uncertain. CDR3 length: 17 amino acids. Germline V gene sequence: CDR1 LGHNA, CDR2 YSLEER. The V end lost 0 bases, the J end lost 0 bases, and 9 bases lay between the germline ends. CDR3 sequence reads: CASSQDLISSGANVLTF. In DNA, the CDR3 is TGCGCCAGCAGCCAAGATTTGATATCCTCTGGGGCCAACGTCCTGACTTTC.

This clone was found once. The chain couples TRBV18 to TRBJ2-5; 9 positions match TRBD2. This CDR3 contains 16 residues. The ends lost 5 bases at V and 5 bases at J; junction bases unmatched: 12. Germline loops: CDR1 KGHSH, CDR2 LQKENI. In DNA, the CDR3 is TGTGCCAGCTCAGACAAAGGCGGGGGGGCCATTGAGACCCAGTACTTC. Translated: CASSDKGGGAIETQYF.

Notes on this clone: Relative to the germline gene, one junction end is altered; a read error may explain this. The chain recombines TRBV7-7 with TRBJ2-5; TRBD1 aligns across 8 bases. The CDR3 extends over 14 amino acids. The germline V gene encodes CDR1 SSHAT and CDR2 FNYEAQ (reference sequence). The CDR3 loop reads CASSRTGRGETQYF. In DNA form, the CDR3 reads TGTGCTAGCAGCCGGACAGGGCGCGGGGAGACCCAGTACTTC.

This clone was seen a single time. This chain joins TRBV5-8 and TRBJ1-1; TRBD1 might be the D (6 bases). The CDR3 runs 14 residues. The V end was cut by 4 bases, the J end by 0 bases, with 10 bases between. Germline CDR1 SGHTS, CDR2 YDEGEE. The CDR3 protein is CASSDRTVNTEAFF. DNA for the CDR3: TGTGCCAGCAGCGATCGGACAGTGAACACTGAAGCTTTCTTT.

This chain uses TRBV28 with TRBJ1-2; TRBD1 is a possible D gene (5 bases). The CDR3 is 16 residues long. The germline V gene encodes CDR1 MDHEN and CDR2 SYDVKM. Trimming cost V 6 bases and J 7 bases, with 24 bases left between them. The CDR3 coding sequence is TGTGCCAGCAGATCTCACCGGCGGGGGAGGGCCGGTGGCTACACCTTC. It is translated as CASRSHRRGRAGGYTF.

This chain joins TRBV7-2 and TRBJ2-7; TRBD2 is a possible D gene (6 bases). This CDR3 spans 14 amino acids. V was shortened by 4 bases and J by 2 bases, with 12 bases between the two germline ends. Germline V gene data show CDR1 as SGHTA and CDR2 as FQGNSA. The CDR3 DNA is TGTGCCAGCAGCTCACTAGGAGGGACCTACGAGCAGTACTTC. Protein sequence: CASSSLGGTYEQYF.

The chain carries TRBV19 and TRBJ2-1, with D perhaps TRBD1 (5 bases). This CDR3 spans 16 amino acids. Trimming pared 5 bases from V and 8 bases from J, leaving 22 bases between. CDR1 LNHDA and CDR2 SQIVND come from the germline V gene (reference sequence). The CDR3, as DNA: TGTGCCAGTAGTCCCCGGACATCACGAATTATCGATGAGCAGTTCTTC. It specifies CASSPRTSRIIDEQFF.

On this clone: At one boundary the junction diverges from the germline segment, which might be a read error. The chain has TRBV7-7 and TRBJ2-1, with D maybe TRBD1 (6 bases). The germline V gene has CDR1 SSHAT and CDR2 FNYEAQ (reference sequence). The CDR3 has 13 residues. CDR3 sequence reads: CASSSDRNNEQFF. CDR3 nucleotides: TGTGCTAGCAGCTCAGACAGGAACAATGAGCAGTTCTTC.

This sequence joins TRBV19 and TRBJ1-6; TRBD1 matches 8 bases. V shed 5 bases, J shed 8 bases, and the junction held 11 bases outside the gene matches. Germline V gene lookup returns CDR1 LNHDA and CDR2 SQIVND (reference sequence). CDR3 length: 16 residues. The CDR3 coding sequence is TGTGCCAGTAGTCCCCAGCCGGGACAGGACCATTCACCCCTCCACTTT. Protein sequence: CASSPQPGQDHSPLHF. Filled out from reference TRBV19 and TRBJ1-6, the complete variable domain reads DGGITQSPKYLFRKEGQNVTLSCEQNLNHDAMYWYRQDPGQGLRLIYYSQIVNDFQKGDIAEGYSVSREKKESFPLTVTSAQKNPTAFYLCASSPQPGQDHSPLHFGNGTRLTVT.

The J gene is TRBJ2-4, the V gene TRBV2; 7 positions agree with TRBD2. With V trimmed by 8 bases and J by 12 bases, 7 bases remained unmatched. This CDR3 contains 11 residues. Germline loops: CDR1 SNHLY, CDR2 FYNNEI. CDR3 in amino acids: CASGGEGDQYF. In DNA, the CDR3 is TGTGCCAGCGGGGGGGAGGGCGATCAGTACTTC. Variable domain in full (rest from reference TRBV2 and TRBJ2-4): EPEVTQTPSHQVTQMGQEVILRCVPISNHLYFYWYRQILGQKVEFLVSFYNNEISEKSEIFDDQFSVERPDGSNFTLKIRSTKLEDSAMYFCASGGEGDQYFGAGTRLSVL.

V and J are TRBV28 and TRBJ1-6; 10 nucleotides align to TRBD1. This CDR3 spans 15 amino acids. Losses at the gene ends were 5 bases for V and 9 bases for J; bases not matched to a gene: 7. From germline, CDR1 is MDHEN and CDR2 SYDVKM. The CDR3 loop reads CASSETGQGLSPLHF. CDR3 bases: TGTGCCAGCAGTGAGACGGGACAGGGGCTTTCACCCCTCCACTTT.

Concerning this clone itself: Other DNA sequences from this sample encode an identical CDR3 as well. The CDR3 DNA reads as TGTGCCAGCAGCTTCGGGGGCAGGTCCTACGAGCAGTACTTC. It yields the protein CASSFGGRSYEQYF. The chain links TRBV7-2 to TRBJ2-7; D assignment may be TRBD1 or TRBD2 (6 bases each). V was cut by 3 bases and J by 1 base, with 10 bases left in between. Germline V gives CDR1 SGHTA, CDR2 FQGNSA. CDR3 length: 14 amino acids.

On this clone itself: This same CDR3 is encoded by further DNA sequences in the sample. The V and J genes are TRBV10-1 and TRBJ2-3; D call uncertain. The V gene's germline CDR1 is WNHNN and CDR2 SYGVQD (reference sequence). Trimming pared 2 bases from V and 1 base from J, leaving 7 bases between. This CDR3 comprises 14 residues. CDR3 in amino acids: CASSESWGTDTQYF. Written as DNA, the CDR3 is TGCGCCAGCAGTGAGAGTTGGGGCACAGATACGCAGTATTTT.

V usage is TRBV6-1 and J usage is TRBJ1-2; TRBD1 agrees at 10 bases. Per germline, CDR1 MNHNS and CDR2 SASEGT. The V and J ends lost 10 bases and 3 bases, in that order; junction bases with no gene match: 8. The CDR3 is 14 amino acids. Here the CDR3 reads CATETGGVDYGYTF. CDR3 DNA sequence: TGTGCCACCGAGACAGGGGGCGTGGACTATGGCTACACCTTC.

The V gene is TRBV6-6, the J gene TRBJ1-1; no clear D gene. Trimming took off 4 bases at V and 3 bases at J, with 6 bases between the two ends. This CDR3 comprises 12 residues. The germline CDR1 and CDR2 sequences are MNHNY and SVGAGI (reference sequence). The CDR3: CASSFRDTEAFF. The CDR3 coding sequence is TGTGCCAGCAGTTTCCGGGACACTGAAGCTTTCTTT.